This TCR beta chain originates from a study of cytomegalovirus exposure and HLA in healthy donors. Study information: It was reported in a later analysis that the same platform had been used for the 100 to 150 validation repertoires as for the approximately 670 first-cohort repertoires. The study's findings and limits: Reportedly, diagnosis of cytomegalovirus status by the classifier showed high specificity and sensitivity.

The trim removed 1 base at V and 5 bases at J, leaving 20 bases unmatched. This CDR3 is 20 amino acids long. The donors were in the approximately 110-subject validation cohort; that cohort was separate from the roughly 660-subject first cohort. Generated by immunoSEQ multiplex PCR, the TCRdb table keeps only in-frame clones and is missing some. The sample shows some 74,000 clones, approximately 93% of them seen only once. As regards this clone: The antigen is undetermined.

The chain combines TRBV23-1 with TRBJ2-1, with 7 positions matching TRBD2. TRBV23-1 is annotated as an ORF whose role is uncertain. This sequence originates from a young woman in good health and CMV-seronegative. The sample consisted of PBMCs. The CDR3 loop reads CASSQLQPKNLAAPDNEQFF. For the CDR3, the DNA is TGCGCCAGCAGTCAATTACAGCCGAAAAACCTAGCGGCCCCCGACAATGAGCAGTTCTTC.